Listed below are T cell receptor beta chains from one sample, sequenced in a study of identical twins. Each CDR3 protein is one row after TCRdb ran MiXCR on the 5' RACE reads. The sample has 250,000 to 350,000 distinct CDR3 sequences, around 9.7% seen once. The same specimen was also included in a second study, on yellow fever vaccine responses in identical twins.

The sequenced sample consisted of CD8+ T cells sorted from blood. These receptors all stem from a woman under 30 in good health. The conserved cysteine and the conserved F or W are not part of the CDR3 here. Rows give clone size only sometimes, using once, few, many, or a class for an expanded clone.

ASSDGTYNEQF,TRBJ2-1,.,TRBV4-3
ASSQDRGTAAYEQY,TRBJ2-7,many,TRBV4-3
ASILSGGWTYEQY,TRBJ2-7,few,TRBV2
ASSQDPEDPNYGYT,TRBJ1-2,many,TRBV4-2
ASSPTATGTFYGYT,TRBJ1-2,.,TRBV3-1
ASSLTPGQSEQF,TRBJ2-1,many,TRBV12-3/TRBV12-4
ASLDPLLNNEQF,TRBJ2-1,many,TRBV7-8
ASSTLAGNEQF,TRBJ2-1,many,TRBV27
AISPTGDNAGELF,TRBJ2-2,.,TRBV10-3
SVDGTEGGYT,TRBJ1-2,.,TRBV29-1
ASSQEQGSYNEQF,TRBJ2-1,many,TRBV4-1
SVRGPSGSHQSDTQY,TRBJ2-3,many,TRBV20-1
ASSLAVVRLAGFTSYNEQF,TRBJ2-1,.,TRBV7-2
AISESSGIRVYEQY,TRBJ2-7,many,TRBV10-3
ASSTGQGGLRGTEAF,TRBJ1-1,.,TRBV7-8
ASSSGGQQNIQY,TRBJ2-4,many,TRBV7-9
ASSGTEDSYNEQF,TRBJ2-1,.,TRBV11-3
ASTGYNSPLH,TRBJ1-6,many,TRBV12-3/TRBV12-4
ASSFTGGSREQY,TRBJ2-7,many,TRBV5-1
ASRYRDSSLFNEQF,TRBJ2-1,few,TRBV7-2
ASTPGTYTGELF,TRBJ2-2,few,TRBV12-3/TRBV12-4
ASSLSGSGGSYEQY,TRBJ2-7,few,TRBV6-1
ATSDWGTAGTGELF,TRBJ2-2,.,TRBV24-1
ASSLAPRGDGAF,TRBJ1-1,.,TRBV7-2
ASSYQQYEQY,TRBJ2-7,many,TRBV6-2/TRBV6-3
ASSATGVLHQPQH,TRBJ1-5,many,TRBV6-1
ASSSTSAPYEQY,TRBJ2-7,few,TRBV18
ASSQSWGPGEQF,TRBJ2-1,few,TRBV7-3
SAPGTQSADTQY,TRBJ2-3,many,TRBV29-1
ASSSPRGLDTYEQY,TRBJ2-7,many,TRBV12-3/TRBV12-4
ASSGISGGLSTDTQY,TRBJ2-3,few,TRBV2
ASRRQGYEQY,TRBJ2-7,many,TRBV13
ASSSNKIEQY,TRBJ2-7,.,TRBV4-2
ASSLAETTYNEQF,TRBJ2-1,many,TRBV5-1
SVLTSGGGNEQF,TRBJ2-1,.,TRBV29-1
ASSHGPRKKL,TRBJ1-1,.,TRBV5-1
ASRTINTGELF,TRBJ2-2,many,TRBV6-4
ASSERTSGLAGYF,TRBJ2-1,few,TRBV2
ASSGDRTH,TRBJ2-7,.,TRBV9
ASSYPPGQDTDTQY,TRBJ2-3,few,TRBV7-9
ASSYGSDVYEQY,TRBJ2-7,many,TRBV6-2/TRBV6-3
ASSLGLAGVPETQY,TRBJ2-5,few,TRBV11-2
ASSPLTGLNEQF,TRBJ2-1,few,TRBV9
ASSEYGTSGSYEQY,TRBJ2-7,many,TRBV25-1
ASSPGNGELF,TRBJ2-2,many,TRBV12-3/TRBV12-4
ASSYYSAEETQY,TRBJ2-5,.,TRBV6-5
ASSGGTAPTDTQY,TRBJ2-3,once,TRBV6-1
ASSRGLAGTDTQY,TRBJ2-3,few,TRBV7-9
ASSDIHGELF,TRBJ2-2,many,TRBV6-2/TRBV6-3
ASLFEGYT,TRBJ1-2,few,TRBV2
SARDQGRSWYNEQF,TRBJ2-1,many,TRBV20-1
ASSVGVDGNEQF,TRBJ2-1,few,TRBV9
ASSQGQGSRDEQF,TRBJ2-1,few,TRBV7-9
ASSELSPAGTQY,TRBJ2-5,few,TRBV2
ASSASGASGPSGTQY,TRBJ2-5,.,TRBV6-2/TRBV6-3
SARGTSGITSYEQY,TRBJ2-7,few,TRBV20-1
ASSSSGGTSGSRGKNIQY,TRBJ2-4,.,TRBV28
ASSQLAEDEQY,TRBJ2-7,many,TRBV3-1
ASSELKGAGETQY,TRBJ2-5,few,TRBV25-1
ASSLQGLAGVDNEQF,TRBJ2-1,many,TRBV7-3